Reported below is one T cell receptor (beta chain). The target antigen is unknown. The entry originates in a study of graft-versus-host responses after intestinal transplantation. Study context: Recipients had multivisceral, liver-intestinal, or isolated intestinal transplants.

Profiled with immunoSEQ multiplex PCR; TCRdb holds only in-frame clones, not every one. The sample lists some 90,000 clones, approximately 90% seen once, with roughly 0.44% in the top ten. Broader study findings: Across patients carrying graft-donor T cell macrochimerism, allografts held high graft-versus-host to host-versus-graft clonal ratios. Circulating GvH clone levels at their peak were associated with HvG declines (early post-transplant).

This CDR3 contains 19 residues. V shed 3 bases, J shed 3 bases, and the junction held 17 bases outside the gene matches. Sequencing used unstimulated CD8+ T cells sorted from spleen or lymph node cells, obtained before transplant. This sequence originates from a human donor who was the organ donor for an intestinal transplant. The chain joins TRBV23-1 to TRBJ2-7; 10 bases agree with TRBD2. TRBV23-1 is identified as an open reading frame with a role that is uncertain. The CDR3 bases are TGCGCCAGCAGTCACCCTACACACATCCTAGCGGGGGAGATCTACGAGCAGTACTTC. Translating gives CASSHPTHILAGEIYEQYF.